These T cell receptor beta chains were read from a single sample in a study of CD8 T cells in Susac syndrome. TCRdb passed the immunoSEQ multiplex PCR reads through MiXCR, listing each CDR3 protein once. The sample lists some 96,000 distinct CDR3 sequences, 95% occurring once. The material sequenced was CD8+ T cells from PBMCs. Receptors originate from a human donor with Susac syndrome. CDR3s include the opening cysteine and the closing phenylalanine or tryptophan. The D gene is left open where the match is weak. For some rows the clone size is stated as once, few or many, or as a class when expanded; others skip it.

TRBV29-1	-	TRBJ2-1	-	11	CSATDGNEQFF	TGCAGCGCGACTGACGGCAATGAGCAGTTCTTC
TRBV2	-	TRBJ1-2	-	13	CASSERSSYGYTF	TGTGCCAGCAGTGAGCGCAGTAGTTATGGCTACACCTTC
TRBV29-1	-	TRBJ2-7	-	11	CSGRDGYEQYF	TGCAGCGGACGGGACGGATACGAGCAGTACTTC
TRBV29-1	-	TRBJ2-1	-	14	CSAVSRLGDNEQFF	TGCAGCGCCGTAAGTCGACTAGGAGATAATGAGCAGTTCTTC
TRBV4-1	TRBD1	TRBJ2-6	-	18	CASSRDRGGPSGANVLTF	TGCGCCAGCAGCCGCGACAGGGGGGGGCCCTCTGGGGCCAACGTCCTGACTTTC
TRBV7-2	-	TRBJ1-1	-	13	CASSEQQNTEAFF	TGTGCCAGCAGCGAACAACAGAACACTGAAGCTTTCTTT
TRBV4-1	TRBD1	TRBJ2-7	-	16	CASSQGDRGFFYEQYF	TGCGCCAGCAGCCAGGGAGACAGGGGTTTCTTCTACGAGCAGTACTTC
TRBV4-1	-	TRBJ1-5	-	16	CASSDERTVSNQPQHF	TGCGCCAGCAGCGACGAAAGGACAGTAAGCAATCAGCCCCAGCATTTT
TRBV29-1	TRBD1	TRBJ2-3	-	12	CSVDPTGNTQYF	TGCAGCGTGGACCCGACAGGGAATACGCAGTATTTT
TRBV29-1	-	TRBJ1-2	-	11	CSVSTAYGYTF	TGCAGCGTCTCGACAGCCTATGGCTACACCTTC
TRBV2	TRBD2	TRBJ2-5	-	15	CASSETSGGRETQYF	TGTGCCAGCAGTGAGACTAGCGGGGGTCGCGAGACCCAGTACTTC
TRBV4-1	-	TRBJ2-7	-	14	CASSHGTGAYEQYF	TGCGCCAGCAGCCATGGGACGGGGGCCTACGAGCAGTACTTC
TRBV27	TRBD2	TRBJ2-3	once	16	CASSLSSGGPTDTQYF	TGTGCCAGCAGTTTATCGTCGGGGGGGCCCACAGATACGCAGTATTTT
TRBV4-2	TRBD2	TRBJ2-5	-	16	CASSQELAGFSGTQYF	TGTGCCAGCAGCCAAGAACTAGCGGGGTTCTCAGGAACCCAGTACTTC
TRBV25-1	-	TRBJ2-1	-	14	CASRSGGPYNEQFF	TGTGCCAGCCGGAGCGGAGGACCCTACAATGAGCAGTTCTTC
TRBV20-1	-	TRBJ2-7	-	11	CSVRVRGEQYF	TGCAGTGTCAGGGTAAGAGGCGAGCAGTACTTC
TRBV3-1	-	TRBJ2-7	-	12	CASSQPNYEQYF	TGTGCCAGCAGCCAACCTAACTACGAGCAGTACTTC
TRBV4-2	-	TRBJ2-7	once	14	CASSPDGQTYEQYF	TGTGCCAGCAGCCCCGACGGACAAACCTACGAGCAGTACTTC
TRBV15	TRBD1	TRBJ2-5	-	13	CATSSRGMETQYF	TGTGCCACCAGCAGCAGGGGGATGGAGACCCAGTACTTC
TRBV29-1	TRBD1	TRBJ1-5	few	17	CSVSPGQGAWSNQPQHF	TGCAGCGTTTCCCCGGGACAGGGGGCTTGGAGCAATCAGCCCCAGCATTTT
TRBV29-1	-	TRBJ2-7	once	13	CSVESLDNNEQYF	TGCAGCGTTGAGTCACTGGACAACAACGAGCAGTACTTC
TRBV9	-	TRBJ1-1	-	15	CASSVVGRTNTEAFF	TGTGCCAGCAGCGTAGTTGGGAGAACGAACACTGAAGCTTTCTTT
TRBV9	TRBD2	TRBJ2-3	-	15	CASSVVAGGPDTQYF	TGTGCCAGCAGCGTAGTGGCGGGAGGACCAGATACGCAGTATTTT
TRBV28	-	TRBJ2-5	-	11	CATRAGETQYF	TGTGCCACCCGGGCGGGAGAGACCCAGTACTTC
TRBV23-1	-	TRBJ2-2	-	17	CASSQGPKSANTGELFF	TGCGCCAGCAGTCAAGGGCCCAAAAGTGCGAACACCGGGGAGCTGTTTTTT
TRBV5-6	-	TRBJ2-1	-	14	CASSPDGSYNEQFF	TGTGCCAGCAGCCCGGACGGATCCTACAATGAGCAGTTCTTC
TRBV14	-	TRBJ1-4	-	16	CASSQAVAGRDEKLFF	TGTGCCAGCAGCCAAGCGGTGGCAGGGCGGGATGAAAAACTGTTTTTT
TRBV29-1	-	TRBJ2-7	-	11	CSVENRGEQYF	TGCAGCGTTGAAAACAGAGGCGAGCAGTACTTC
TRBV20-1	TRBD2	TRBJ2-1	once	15	CSARDPSSGVDEQFF	TGCAGTGCTAGAGATCCGTCTAGCGGGGTCGATGAGCAGTTCTTC
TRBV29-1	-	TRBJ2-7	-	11	CSVKQDYEQYF	TGCAGCGTCAAACAGGACTACGAGCAGTACTTC
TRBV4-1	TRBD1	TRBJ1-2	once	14	CASSQAGTGNGYTF	TGCGCCAGCAGCCAAGCCGGGACAGGAAATGGCTACACCTTC
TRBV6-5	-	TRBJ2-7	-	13	CASSYRSSYEQYF	TGTGCCAGCAGTTACCGCAGCTCCTACGAGCAGTACTTC
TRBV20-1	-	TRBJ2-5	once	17	CSARGGVGEGTQETQYF	TGCAGTGCTAGAGGGGGTGTGGGAGAGGGGACCCAAGAGACCCAGTACTTC
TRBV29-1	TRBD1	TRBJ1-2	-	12	CSYRGEYYGYTF	TGCAGCTACAGGGGCGAATACTATGGCTACACCTTC
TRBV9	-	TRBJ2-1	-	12	CASSVRYNEQFF	TGTGCCAGCAGCGTAAGATACAATGAGCAGTTCTTC
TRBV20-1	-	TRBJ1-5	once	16	CSARAIRDGSNQPQHF	TGCAGTGCTAGAGCGATCCGGGACGGAAGCAATCAGCCCCAGCATTTT
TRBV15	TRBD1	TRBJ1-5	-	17	CATSRDGGTGGNQPQHF	TGTGCCACCAGCAGAGATGGTGGGACAGGGGGCAATCAGCCCCAGCATTTT
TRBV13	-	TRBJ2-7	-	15	CASSGRLGRPYEQYF	TGTGCCAGCAGCGGCCGACTGGGCAGACCCTACGAGCAGTACTTC
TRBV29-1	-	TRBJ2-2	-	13	CSVGGAETGELFF	TGCAGCGTGGGTGGCGCCGAAACCGGGGAGCTGTTTTTT
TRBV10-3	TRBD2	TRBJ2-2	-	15	CAISGAGGPTGELFF	TGTGCCATCAGTGGAGCGGGGGGGCCTACCGGGGAGCTGTTTTTT
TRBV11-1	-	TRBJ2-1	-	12	CASSLQYNEQFF	TGTGCCAGCAGCTTACAGTACAATGAGCAGTTCTTC
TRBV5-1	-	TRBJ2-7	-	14	CASSLQGGSYEQYF	TGCGCCAGCAGCTTACAGGGTGGGTCCTACGAGCAGTACTTC
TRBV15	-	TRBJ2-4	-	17	CATSRDGLRSTKNIQYF	TGTGCCACCAGCAGAGATGGACTGCGGTCTACCAAAAACATTCAGTACTTC
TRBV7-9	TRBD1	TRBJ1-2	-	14	CASSSGQGVYGYTF	TGTGCCAGCAGCTCCGGACAGGGTGTCTATGGCTACACCTTC
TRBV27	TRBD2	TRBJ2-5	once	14	CASSPVAGGETQYF	TGTGCCAGCAGTCCCGTAGCGGGGGGGGAGACCCAGTACTTC
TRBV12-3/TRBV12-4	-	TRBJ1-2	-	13	CASSPRDPYGYTF	TGTGCCAGCAGTCCCCGCGACCCCTATGGCTACACCTTC
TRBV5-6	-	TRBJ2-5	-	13	CASSLSSSETQYF	TGTGCCAGCAGCTTGTCCTCCTCGGAGACCCAGTACTTC
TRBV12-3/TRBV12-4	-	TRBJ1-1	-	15	CASSRRGSGGTEAFF	TGTGCCAGCAGCCGCCGGGGCTCCGGGGGCACTGAAGCTTTCTTT